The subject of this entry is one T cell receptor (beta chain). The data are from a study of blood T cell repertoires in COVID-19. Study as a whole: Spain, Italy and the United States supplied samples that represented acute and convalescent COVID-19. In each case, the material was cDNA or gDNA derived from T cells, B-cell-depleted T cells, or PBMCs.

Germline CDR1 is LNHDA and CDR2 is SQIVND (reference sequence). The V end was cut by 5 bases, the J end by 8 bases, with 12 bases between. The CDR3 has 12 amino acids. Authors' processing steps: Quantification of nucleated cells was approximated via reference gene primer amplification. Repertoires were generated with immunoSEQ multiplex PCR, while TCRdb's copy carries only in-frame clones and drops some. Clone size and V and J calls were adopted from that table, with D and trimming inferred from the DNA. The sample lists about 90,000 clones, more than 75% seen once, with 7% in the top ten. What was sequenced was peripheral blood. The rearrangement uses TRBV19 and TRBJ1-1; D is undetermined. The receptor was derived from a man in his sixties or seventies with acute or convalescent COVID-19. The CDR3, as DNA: TGTGCCAGTAGTGTAACCGGAGCAGAAGCTTTCTTT. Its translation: CASSVTGAEAFF. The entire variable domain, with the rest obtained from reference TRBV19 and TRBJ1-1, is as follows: DGGITQSPKYLFRKEGQNVTLSCEQNLNHDAMYWYRQDPGQGLRLIYYSQIVNDFQKGDIAEGYSVSREKKESFPLTVTSAQKNPTAFYLCASSVTGAEAFFGQGTRLTVV.